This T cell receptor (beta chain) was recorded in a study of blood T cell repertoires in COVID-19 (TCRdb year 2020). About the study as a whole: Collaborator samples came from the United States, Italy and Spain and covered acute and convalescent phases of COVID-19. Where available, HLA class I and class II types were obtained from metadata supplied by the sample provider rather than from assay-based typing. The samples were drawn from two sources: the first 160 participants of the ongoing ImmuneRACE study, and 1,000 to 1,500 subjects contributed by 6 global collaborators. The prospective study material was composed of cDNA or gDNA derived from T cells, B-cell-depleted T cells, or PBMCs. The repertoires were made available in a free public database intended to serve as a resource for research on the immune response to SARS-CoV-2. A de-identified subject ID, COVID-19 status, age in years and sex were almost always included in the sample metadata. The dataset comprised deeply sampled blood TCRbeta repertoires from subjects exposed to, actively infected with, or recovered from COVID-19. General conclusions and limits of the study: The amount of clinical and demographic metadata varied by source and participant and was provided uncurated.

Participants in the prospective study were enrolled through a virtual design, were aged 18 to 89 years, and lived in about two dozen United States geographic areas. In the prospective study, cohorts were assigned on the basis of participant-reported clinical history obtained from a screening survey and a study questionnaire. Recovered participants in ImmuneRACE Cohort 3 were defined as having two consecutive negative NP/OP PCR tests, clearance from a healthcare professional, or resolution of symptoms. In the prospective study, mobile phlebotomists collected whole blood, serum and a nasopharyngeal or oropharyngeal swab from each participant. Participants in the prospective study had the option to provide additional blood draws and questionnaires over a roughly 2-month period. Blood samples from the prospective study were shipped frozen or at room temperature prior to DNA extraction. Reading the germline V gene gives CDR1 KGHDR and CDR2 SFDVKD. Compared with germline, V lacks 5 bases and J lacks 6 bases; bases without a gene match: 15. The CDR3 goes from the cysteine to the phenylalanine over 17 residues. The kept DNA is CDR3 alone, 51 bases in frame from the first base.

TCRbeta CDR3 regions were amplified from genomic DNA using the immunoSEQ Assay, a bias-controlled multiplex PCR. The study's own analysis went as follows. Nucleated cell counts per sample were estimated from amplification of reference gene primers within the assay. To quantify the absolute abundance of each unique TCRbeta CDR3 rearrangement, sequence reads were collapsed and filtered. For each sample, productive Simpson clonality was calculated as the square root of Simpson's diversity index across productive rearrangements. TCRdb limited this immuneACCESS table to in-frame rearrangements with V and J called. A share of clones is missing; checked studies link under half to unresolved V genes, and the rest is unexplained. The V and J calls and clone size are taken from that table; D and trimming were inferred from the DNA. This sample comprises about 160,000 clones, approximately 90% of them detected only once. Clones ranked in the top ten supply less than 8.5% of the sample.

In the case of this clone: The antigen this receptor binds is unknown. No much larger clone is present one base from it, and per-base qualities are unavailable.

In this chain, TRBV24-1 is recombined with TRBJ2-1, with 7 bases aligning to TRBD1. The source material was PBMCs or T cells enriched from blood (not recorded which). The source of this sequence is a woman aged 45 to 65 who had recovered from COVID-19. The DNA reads TGTGCCACCAGTGCTTGGGGGACAGAGGGGGTCTTCAATGAGCAGTTCTTC. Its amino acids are CATSAWGTEGVFNEQFF.